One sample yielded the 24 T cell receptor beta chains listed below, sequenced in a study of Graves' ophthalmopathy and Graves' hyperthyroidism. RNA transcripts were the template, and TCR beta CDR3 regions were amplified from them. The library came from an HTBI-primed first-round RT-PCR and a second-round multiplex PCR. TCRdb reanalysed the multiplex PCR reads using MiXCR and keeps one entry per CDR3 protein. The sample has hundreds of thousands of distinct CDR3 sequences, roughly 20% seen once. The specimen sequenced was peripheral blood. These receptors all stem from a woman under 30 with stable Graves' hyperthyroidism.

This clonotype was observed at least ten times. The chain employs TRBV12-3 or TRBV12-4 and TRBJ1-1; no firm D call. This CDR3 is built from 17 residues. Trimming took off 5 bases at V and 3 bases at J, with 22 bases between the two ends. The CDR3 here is CASSLLIGLRGDTEAFF. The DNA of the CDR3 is TGTGCCAGCAGTCTCCTTATAGGACTCCGGGGAGACACTGAAGCTTTCTTT.

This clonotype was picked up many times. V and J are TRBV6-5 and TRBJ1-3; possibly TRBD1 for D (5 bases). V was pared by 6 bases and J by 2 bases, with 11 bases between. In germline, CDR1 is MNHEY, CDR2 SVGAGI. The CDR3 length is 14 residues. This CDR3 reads CASRSIGAGNTIYF. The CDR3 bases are TGTGCCAGCAGATCCATAGGGGCTGGAAACACCATATATTTT.

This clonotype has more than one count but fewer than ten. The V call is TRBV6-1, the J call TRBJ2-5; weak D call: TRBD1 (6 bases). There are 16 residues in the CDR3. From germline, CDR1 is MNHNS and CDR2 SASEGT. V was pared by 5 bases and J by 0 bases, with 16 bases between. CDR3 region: CASSRRGHTYQETQYF. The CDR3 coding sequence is TGTGCCAGCAGTAGAAGGGGACATACGTACCAAGAGACCCAGTACTTC.

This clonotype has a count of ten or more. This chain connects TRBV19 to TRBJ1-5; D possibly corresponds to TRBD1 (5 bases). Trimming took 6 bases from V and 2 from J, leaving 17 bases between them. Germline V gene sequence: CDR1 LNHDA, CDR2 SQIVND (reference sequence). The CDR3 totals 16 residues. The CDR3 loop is CASRSLEGTGNQPQHF. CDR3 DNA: TGTGCCAGTAGGTCCTTGGAAGGGACGGGCAATCAGCCCCAGCATTTT.

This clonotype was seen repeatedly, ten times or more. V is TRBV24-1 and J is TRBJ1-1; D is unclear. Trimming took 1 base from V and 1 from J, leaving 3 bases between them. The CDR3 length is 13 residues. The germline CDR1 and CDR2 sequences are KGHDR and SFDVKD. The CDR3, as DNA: TGTGCCACCAGTGATTTCGCGAACACTGAAGCTTTCTTT. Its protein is CATSDFANTEAFF.

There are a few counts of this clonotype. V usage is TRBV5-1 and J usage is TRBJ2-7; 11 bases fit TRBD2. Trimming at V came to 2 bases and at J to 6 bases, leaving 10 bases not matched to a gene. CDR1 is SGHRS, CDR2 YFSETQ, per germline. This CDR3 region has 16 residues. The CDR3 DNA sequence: TGCGCCAGCAGCTTAGTGTTAGCGGGAGGGGGGTTCGAGCAGTACTTC. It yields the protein CASSLVLAGGGFEQYF.

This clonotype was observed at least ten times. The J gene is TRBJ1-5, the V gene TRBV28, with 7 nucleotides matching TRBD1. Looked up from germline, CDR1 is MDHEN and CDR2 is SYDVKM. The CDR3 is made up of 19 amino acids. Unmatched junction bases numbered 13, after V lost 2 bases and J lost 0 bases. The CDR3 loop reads CASSLRGQLNRYSNQPQHF. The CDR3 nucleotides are TGTGCCAGCAGTTTACGGGGACAGTTGAACCGATATAGCAATCAGCCCCAGCATTTT. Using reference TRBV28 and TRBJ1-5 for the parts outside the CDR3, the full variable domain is DVKVTQSSRYLVKRTGEKVFLECVQDMDHENMFWYRQDPGLGLRLIYFSYDVKMKEKGDIPEGYSVSREKKERFSLILESASTNQTSMYLCASSLRGQLNRYSNQPQHFGDGTRLSIL.

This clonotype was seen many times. The CDR3 protein is CSARAGLQFYNEQFF. The CDR3 coding sequence is TGCAGTGCTAGGGCGGGACTCCAATTCTACAATGAGCAGTTCTTC. This chain links TRBV20-1 with TRBJ2-1; possibly TRBD2 for D (6 bases). CDR3 size: 15 residues. The germline CDR1 and CDR2 sequences are DFQATT and SNEGSKA (reference sequence). Deletions cut 3 bases from V and 3 bases from J, with 15 bases between.

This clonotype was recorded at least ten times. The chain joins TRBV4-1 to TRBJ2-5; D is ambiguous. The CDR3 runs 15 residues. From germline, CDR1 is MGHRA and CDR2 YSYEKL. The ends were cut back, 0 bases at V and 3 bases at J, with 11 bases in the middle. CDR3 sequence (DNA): TGCGCCAGCAGCCAAGAGGTTACACGAAAAGAGACCCAGTACTTC. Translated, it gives CASSQEVTRKETQYF.

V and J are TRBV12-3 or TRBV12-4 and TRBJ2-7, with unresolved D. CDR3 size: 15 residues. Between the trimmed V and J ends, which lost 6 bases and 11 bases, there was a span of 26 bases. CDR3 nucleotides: TGTGCCAGCAGCCTTAGTCCCCTGTCCCCACCATACGAGTACTTC. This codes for CASSLSPLSPPYEYF.

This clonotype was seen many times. As DNA, the CDR3 is TGTGCCAGCAGTCAGGGTAGGGGGCCTGGAAACACCATATATTTT. Translating gives CASSQGRGPGNTIYF. The chain recombines TRBV6-1 with TRBJ1-3; 7 nucleotides agree with TRBD1. V shed 5 bases and J 2 bases; nucleotides not matched to a gene: 6. Germline V lookup: CDR1 MNHNS, CDR2 SASEGT. This CDR3 has 15 amino acids.

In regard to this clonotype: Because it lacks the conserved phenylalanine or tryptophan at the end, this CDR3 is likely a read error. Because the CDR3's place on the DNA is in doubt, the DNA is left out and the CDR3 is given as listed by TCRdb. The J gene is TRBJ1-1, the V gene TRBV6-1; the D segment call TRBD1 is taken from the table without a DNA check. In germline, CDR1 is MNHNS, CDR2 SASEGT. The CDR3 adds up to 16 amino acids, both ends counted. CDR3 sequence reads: CASSQGQVALNTEACY.

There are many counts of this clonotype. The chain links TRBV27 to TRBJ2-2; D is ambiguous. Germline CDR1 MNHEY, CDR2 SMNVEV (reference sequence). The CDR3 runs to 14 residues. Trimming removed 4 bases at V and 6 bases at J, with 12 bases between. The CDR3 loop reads CASSWASGAGELFF. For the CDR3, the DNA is TGTGCCAGCAGTTGGGCTAGTGGGGCCGGGGAGCTGTTTTTT.

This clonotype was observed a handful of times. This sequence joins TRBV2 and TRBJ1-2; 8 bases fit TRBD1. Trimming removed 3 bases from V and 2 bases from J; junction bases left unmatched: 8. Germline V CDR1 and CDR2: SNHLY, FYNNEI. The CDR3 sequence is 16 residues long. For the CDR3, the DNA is TGTGCCAGCAGTGAGAGGGGGGACAGGAGCAACTATGGCTACACCTTC. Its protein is CASSERGDRSNYGYTF.

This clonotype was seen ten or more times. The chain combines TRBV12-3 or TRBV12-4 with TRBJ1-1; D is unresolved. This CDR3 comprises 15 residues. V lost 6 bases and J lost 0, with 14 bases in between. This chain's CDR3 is CASRRAYRVNTEAFF. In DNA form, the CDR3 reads TGTGCCAGCAGACGGGCCTACAGAGTGAACACTGAAGCTTTCTTT.

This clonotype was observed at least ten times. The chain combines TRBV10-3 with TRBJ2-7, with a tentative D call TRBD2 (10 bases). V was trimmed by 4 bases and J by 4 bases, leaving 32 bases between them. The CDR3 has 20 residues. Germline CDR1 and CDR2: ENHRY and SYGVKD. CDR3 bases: TGTGCCATCAGTGTGCGGGACAGGGCTTTTTCTAGCGGGAGTCGGTACGAGCAGTACTTC. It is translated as CAISVRDRAFSSGSRYEQYF.

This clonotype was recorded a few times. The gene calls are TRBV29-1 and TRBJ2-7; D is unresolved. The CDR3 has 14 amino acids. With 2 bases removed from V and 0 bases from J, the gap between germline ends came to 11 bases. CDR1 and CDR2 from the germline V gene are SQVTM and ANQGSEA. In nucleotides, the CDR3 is TGCAGCGTTGAACTCCAGGAGAGCTCCTACGAGCAGTACTTC. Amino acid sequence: CSVELQESSYEQYF.

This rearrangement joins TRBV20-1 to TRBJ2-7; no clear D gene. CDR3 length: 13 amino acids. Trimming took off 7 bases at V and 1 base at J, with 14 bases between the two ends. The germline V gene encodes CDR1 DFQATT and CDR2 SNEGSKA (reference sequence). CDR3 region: CSERSRDSYEQYF. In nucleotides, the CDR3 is TGCAGTGAGAGGAGTAGGGATTCCTACGAGCAGTACTTC.

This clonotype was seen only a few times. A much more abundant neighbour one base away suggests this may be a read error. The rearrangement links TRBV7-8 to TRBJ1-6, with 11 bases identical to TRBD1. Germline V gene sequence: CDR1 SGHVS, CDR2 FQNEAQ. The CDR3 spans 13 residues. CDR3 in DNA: TGTGCCAGCCGGGACAGGGGGAAGTCACACCTCCACTTT. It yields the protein CASRDRGKSHLHF.

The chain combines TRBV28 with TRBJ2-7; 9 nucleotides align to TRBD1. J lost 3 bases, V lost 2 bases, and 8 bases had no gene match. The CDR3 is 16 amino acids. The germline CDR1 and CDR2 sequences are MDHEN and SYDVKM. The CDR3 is CASSLRDREIYYEQYF. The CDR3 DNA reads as TGTGCCAGCAGTTTAAGGGACAGGGAAATTTACTACGAGCAGTACTTC. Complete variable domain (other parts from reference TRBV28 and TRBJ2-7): DVKVTQSSRYLVKRTGEKVFLECVQDMDHENMFWYRQDPGLGLRLIYFSYDVKMKEKGDIPEGYSVSREKKERFSLILESASTNQTSMYLCASSLRDREIYYEQYFGPGTRLTVT.

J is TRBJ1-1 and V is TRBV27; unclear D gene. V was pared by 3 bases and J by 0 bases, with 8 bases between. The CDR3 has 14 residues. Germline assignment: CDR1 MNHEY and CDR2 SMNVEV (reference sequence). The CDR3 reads CASSFSGVNTEAFF. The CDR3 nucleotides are TGTGCCAGCAGTTTCAGCGGGGTGAACACTGAAGCTTTCTTT.

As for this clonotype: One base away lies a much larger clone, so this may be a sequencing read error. CDR3 in DNA: TGCGCCAGCAGCCCGGACGGGGGGACAAGCACTGAAGCTTTCTTT. Protein product: CASSPDGGTSTEAFF. V and J are TRBV5-1 and TRBJ1-1; a weak D match, TRBD1 (6 bases). The V gene lost 4 bases and the J gene lost 4 bases, with 17 bases spanning the gap. Germline CDR1 is SGHRS and CDR2 is YFSETQ. There are 15 residues in the CDR3.

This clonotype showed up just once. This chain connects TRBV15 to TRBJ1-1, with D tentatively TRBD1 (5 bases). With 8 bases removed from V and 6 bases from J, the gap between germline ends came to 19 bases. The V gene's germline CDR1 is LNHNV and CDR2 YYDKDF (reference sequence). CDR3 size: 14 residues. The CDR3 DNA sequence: TGTGCCACCCGGGTGAGGGGAGCTAACGCTGAAGCTTTCTTT. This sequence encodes CATRVRGANAEAFF.

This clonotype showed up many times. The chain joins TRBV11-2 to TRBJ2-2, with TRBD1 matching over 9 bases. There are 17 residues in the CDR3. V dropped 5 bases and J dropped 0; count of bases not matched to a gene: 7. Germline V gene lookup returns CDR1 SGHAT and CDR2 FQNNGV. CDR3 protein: CASSVGTGRTNTGELFF. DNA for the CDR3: TGTGCCAGCAGCGTCGGGACAGGGCGTACGAACACCGGGGAGCTGTTTTTT.